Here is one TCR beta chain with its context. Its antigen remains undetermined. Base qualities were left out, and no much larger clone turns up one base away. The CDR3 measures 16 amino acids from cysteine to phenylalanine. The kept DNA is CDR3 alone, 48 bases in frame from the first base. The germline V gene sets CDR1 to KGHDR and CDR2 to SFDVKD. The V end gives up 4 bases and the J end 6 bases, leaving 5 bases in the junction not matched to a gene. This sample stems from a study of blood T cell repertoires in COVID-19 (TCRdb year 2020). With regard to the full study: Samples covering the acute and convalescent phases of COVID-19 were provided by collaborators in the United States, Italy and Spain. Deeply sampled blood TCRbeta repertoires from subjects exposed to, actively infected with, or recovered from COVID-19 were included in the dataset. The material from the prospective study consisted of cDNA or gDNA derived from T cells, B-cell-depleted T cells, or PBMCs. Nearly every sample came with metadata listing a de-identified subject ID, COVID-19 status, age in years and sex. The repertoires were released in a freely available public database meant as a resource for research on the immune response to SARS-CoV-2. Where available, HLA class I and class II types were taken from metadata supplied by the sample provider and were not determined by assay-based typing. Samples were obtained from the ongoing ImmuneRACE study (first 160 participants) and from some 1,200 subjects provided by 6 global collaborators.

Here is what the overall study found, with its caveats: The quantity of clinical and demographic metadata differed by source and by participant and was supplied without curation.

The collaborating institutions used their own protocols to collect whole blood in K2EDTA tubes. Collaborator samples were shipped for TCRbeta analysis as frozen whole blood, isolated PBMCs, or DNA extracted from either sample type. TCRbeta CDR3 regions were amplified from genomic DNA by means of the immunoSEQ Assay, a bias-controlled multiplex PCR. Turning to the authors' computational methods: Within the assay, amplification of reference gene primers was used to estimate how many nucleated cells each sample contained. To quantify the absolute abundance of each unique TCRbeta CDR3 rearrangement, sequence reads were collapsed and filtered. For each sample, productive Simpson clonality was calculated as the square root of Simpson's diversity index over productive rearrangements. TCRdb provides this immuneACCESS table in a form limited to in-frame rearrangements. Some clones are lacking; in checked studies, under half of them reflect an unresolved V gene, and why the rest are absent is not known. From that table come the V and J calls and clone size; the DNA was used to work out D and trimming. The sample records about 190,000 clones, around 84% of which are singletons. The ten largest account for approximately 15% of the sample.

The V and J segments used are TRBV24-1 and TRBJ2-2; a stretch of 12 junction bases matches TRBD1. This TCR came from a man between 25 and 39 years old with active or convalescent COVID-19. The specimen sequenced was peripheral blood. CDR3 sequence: CATSEGTGGFPGELFF. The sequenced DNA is TGTGCCACCAGTGAAGGGACAGGGGGCTTCCCCGGGGAGCTGTTTTTT.